Following are 25 T cell receptor beta chains from one sample sequenced in a study of control samples from healthy donors and cancer patients. Sequencing was performed with immunoSEQ multiplex PCR; in TCRdb, only in-frame clones are kept and a portion is missing. Of just over 150,000 clones listed, over 90% are singletons. Sample: blood. These receptors came from a man aged 50 to 60 in good health.

The chain is built from TRBV30 and TRBJ2-2; D remains ambiguous. CDR1 is GTSNPN and CDR2 is SVGIG in the germline V gene (reference sequence). V gave up 7 bases and J gave up 3 bases, with 12 bases separating them. The CDR3 totals 13 residues. Written as DNA, the CDR3 is TGTGCCTCCAAGGCGAGTGACACCGGGGAGCTGTTTTTT. It codes for CASKASDTGELFF.

The chain links TRBV25-1 to TRBJ1-6, with D possibly TRBD1 on 5 matching bases. Germline-derived CDR1 and CDR2 are MGHDK and SYGVNS. V was shortened by 3 bases and J by 5 bases, with 11 bases between the two germline ends. The CDR3 runs to 15 residues. DNA of the CDR3: TGTGCCAGCAGTGAGAGGAGGGGAAATAATTCACCCCTCCACTTT. Residues: CASSERRGNNSPLHF. Together with reference TRBV25-1 and TRBJ1-6, the CDR3 gives the full variable domain: EADIYQTPRYLVIGTGKKITLECSQTMGHDKMYWYQQDPGMELHLIHYSYGVNSTEKGDLSSESTVSRIRTEHFPLTLESARPSHTSQYLCASSERRGNNSPLHFGNGTRLTVT.

V is TRBV2 and J is TRBJ2-3; 11 bases match TRBD2. Germline V CDR1 and CDR2: SNHLY, FYNNEI. The CDR3 is 16 amino acids. With V trimmed by 8 bases and J by 2 bases, 9 bases remained unmatched. CDR3 region: CASGLLAGVITDTQYF. CDR3 DNA: TGTGCCAGCGGGTTACTAGCGGGAGTGATCACAGATACGCAGTATTTT.

The V and J genes are TRBV7-9 and TRBJ1-4; a weak D match, TRBD1 (6 bases). V shed 5 bases and J shed 4 bases, with 14 bases lying between them. The CDR3 is 15 amino acids. CDR1 is SEHNR and CDR2 is FQNEAQ in the germline V gene (reference sequence). The DNA of the CDR3 is TGTGCCAGCAGCCCCCCGGGGGCGAGTAATGAAAAACTGTTTTTT. Its translation is CASSPPGASNEKLFF. The whole variable domain, remainder taken from reference TRBV7-9 and TRBJ1-4, is DTGVSQNPRHKITKRGQNVTFRCDPISEHNRLYWYRQTLGQGPEFLTYFQNEAQLEKSRLLSDRFSAERPKGSFSTLEIQRTEQGDSAMYLCASSPPGASNEKLFFGSGTQLSVL.

The chain uses TRBV5-1 and TRBJ2-7; 11 bases match TRBD1. CDR3 length: 15 residues. V shed 0 bases, J shed 5 bases, and the junction held 4 bases outside the gene matches. CDR1 and CDR2 (germline): SGHRS, YFSETQ. This chain's CDR3 is CASSLGGQGVHEQYF. In nucleotides, the CDR3 is TGCGCCAGCAGCTTGGGGGGACAGGGGGTCCACGAGCAGTACTTC.

J is TRBJ1-2 and V is TRBV28, with no clear D. The CDR3 covers 11 residues. The germline V and J ends were trimmed by 11 bases and 4 bases, with 11 bases remaining between them. Germline V CDR1 and CDR2: MDHEN, SYDVKM. CDR3 amino acids: CAGHDFYGYTF. CDR3 coding DNA: TGTGCCGGCCACGACTTCTATGGCTACACCTTC.

This chain uses TRBV28 with TRBJ1-2, with D unclear. V was cut by 9 bases and J by 4 bases, with 12 bases left in between. CDR3 size: 12 residues. Germline V CDR1 and CDR2: MDHEN, SYDVKM. CDR3 in DNA: TGTGCCAGTCAATTGGAAAGCTATGGCTACACCTTC. It is translated as CASQLESYGYTF.

The chain couples TRBV28 to TRBJ2-5; 15 bases agree with TRBD2. Germline CDR1 reads MDHEN; CDR2 reads SYDVKM. The trim removed 3 bases at V and 9 bases at J, leaving 8 bases unmatched. CDR3 size: 16 residues. The CDR3 DNA reads TGTGCCAGCAGTTTCTCCGGGACTAGCGGGAGGTCCCCCCAGTACTTC. Translation: CASSFSGTSGRSPQYF. The entire variable domain, with the rest obtained from reference TRBV28 and TRBJ2-5, is as follows: DVKVTQSSRYLVKRTGEKVFLECVQDMDHENMFWYRQDPGLGLRLIYFSYDVKMKEKGDIPEGYSVSREKKERFSLILESASTNQTSMYLCASSFSGTSGRSPQYFGPGTRLLVL.

This clone has a handful of counts. This chain links TRBV28 with TRBJ1-1; D is undetermined. This CDR3 has 13 residues. The germline V gene encodes CDR1 MDHEN and CDR2 SYDVKM. Between the trimmed V and J ends, which lost 3 bases and 1 base, there was a span of 6 bases. The CDR3: CASSFPRNTEAFF. The CDR3 DNA reads TGTGCCAGCAGTTTCCCACGGAACACTGAAGCTTTCTTT.

DNA for the CDR3: TGCGCCAGCAGCCAACCTCGTACGGGGGACTATGAGCAGTTCTTC. Amino acids: CASSQPRTGDYEQFF. V gene TRBV4-1 combines with J gene TRBJ2-1, with D possibly TRBD2 on 6 matching bases. Germline-derived CDR1 and CDR2 are MGHRA and YSYEKL. The CDR3 totals 15 residues. Trimming removed 2 bases from V and 8 bases from J, with 16 bases in between.

The chain recombines TRBV19 with TRBJ1-1; D uncertain. Germline assignment: CDR1 LNHDA and CDR2 SQIVND (reference sequence). V was cut by 4 bases and J by 3 bases, with 18 bases left in between. The CDR3 loop spans 16 amino acids. CDR3 sequence: CASSTLGMARDTEAFF. In DNA, the CDR3 is TGTGCCAGTAGTACCTTGGGGATGGCGCGGGACACTGAAGCTTTCTTT.

The J gene is TRBJ2-4, the V gene TRBV6-1; D may correspond to TRBD1 or TRBD2 (5 bases each). TRBJ2-1 explains the end of the DNA better; the J call may be wrong. Germline CDR1 is MNHNS and CDR2 is SASEGT. This CDR3 has 12 residues. CDR3 region: CASSEASGAQFF. DNA for the CDR3: TGTGCCAGCAGTGAAGCCTCCGGGGCCCAGTTCTTC.

The genes are TRBV7-9 and TRBJ1-2; D is perhaps TRBD1 (5 bases). Germline CDR1 is SEHNR and CDR2 is FQNEAQ (reference sequence). This CDR3 has 14 amino acids. V shed 1 base and J shed 4 bases, with 10 bases lying between them. The CDR3 sequence: CASSLESGPYGYTF. The DNA for the CDR3 is TGTGCCAGCAGCTTAGAGTCGGGGCCCTATGGCTACACCTTC.

This chain uses TRBV2 with TRBJ2-3, with 7 bases aligning to TRBD1. Trimming took 3 bases from V and 0 from J; bases not matched to a gene: 9. The germline V gene has CDR1 SNHLY and CDR2 FYNNEI. This CDR3 has 17 amino acids. The CDR3 sequence is CASSDKLTGWSTDTQYF. DNA for the CDR3: TGTGCCAGCAGTGATAAGCTGACAGGGTGGAGCACAGATACGCAGTATTTT.

V is TRBV18 and J is TRBJ2-3; 12 nucleotides agree with TRBD2. The CDR3 runs 17 residues. J was trimmed by 4 bases and V by 1 base; bases with no gene match: 6. The germline V gene has CDR1 KGHSH and CDR2 LQKENI. CDR3 region: CASSPRRLAGVADTQYF. CDR3 sequence (DNA): TGTGCCAGCTCACCACGGAGACTAGCGGGAGTAGCAGATACGCAGTATTTT.

The rearrangement uses TRBV7-3 and TRBJ2-2; a possible D gene is TRBD2 (5 bases). The CDR3 is made up of 15 amino acids. From germline, CDR1 is SGHTA and CDR2 FQGTGA. V was shortened by 2 bases and J by 6 bases, with 13 bases between the two germline ends. The CDR3 nucleotides are TGTGCCAGCAGCTTAGAGGGATTGGTCGCCGGGGAGCTGTTTTTT. The encoded protein is CASSLEGLVAGELFF.

This rearrangement joins TRBV12-3 or TRBV12-4 to TRBJ1-6; no definite D call. Trimming left V 4 bases short and J 10 bases short, with 11 bases between. The CDR3 consists of 13 residues. CDR3 in DNA: TGTGCCAGCAGTTCCTACCCGTACTCACCCCTCCACTTT. Its translation is CASSSYPYSPLHF.

The V and J genes are TRBV5-1 and TRBJ1-1; 8 bases line up with TRBD1. The CDR3 spans 14 residues. Germline CDR1 is SGHRS and CDR2 is YFSETQ. J lost 1 base, V lost 3 bases, and 2 bases had no gene match. The CDR3, as DNA: TGCGCCAGCAGCTGGCAGGGGGCGAACACTGAAGCTTTCTTT. Residues: CASSWQGANTEAFF. Together with reference TRBV5-1 and TRBJ1-1, the CDR3 gives the full variable domain: KAGVTQTPRYLIKTRGQQVTLSCSPISGHRSVSWYQQTPGQGLQFLFEYFSETQRNKGNFPGRFSGRQFSNSRSEMNVSTLELGDSALYLCASSWQGANTEAFFGQGTRLTVV.

The V and J genes are TRBV27 and TRBJ2-7, with 12 bases that match TRBD2. Per the germline V gene, CDR1 is MNHEY and CDR2 is SMNVEV (reference sequence). V trimming: 6 bases; J trimming: 3 bases; junction bases outside the gene matches: 3. CDR3 length: 14 residues. As DNA, the CDR3 is TGTGCCAGCAGCCCGACTAGCGGGGGCTACGAGCAGTACTTC. Amino acids: CASSPTSGGYEQYF.

The V call is TRBV6-5, the J call TRBJ2-2, with TRBD2 matching 14 bases. CDR3 length: 15 residues. Germline assignment: CDR1 MNHEY and CDR2 SVGAGI. With 6 bases clipped from V and 6 bases from J, the junction kept 3 bases outside the gene matches. The CDR3 coding sequence is TGTGCCAGCAGGGGGACTAGCGGGAGTGCCGGGGAGCTGTTTTTT. Its protein product is CASRGTSGSAGELFF.

The genes are TRBV19 and TRBJ2-3; D may be TRBD2 (6 bases). Germline V lookup: CDR1 LNHDA, CDR2 SQIVND (reference sequence). V was clipped by 4 bases and J by 0 bases, with 17 bases between them. The CDR3 sequence is 17 residues long. The CDR3 nucleotides are TGTGCCAGTAGTACGCCGGGACTTACTACTAGCACAGATACGCAGTATTTT. It encodes CASSTPGLTTSTDTQYF.

This chain connects TRBV4-1 to TRBJ2-7, with D tentatively TRBD2 (5 bases). This CDR3 comprises 15 residues. Per the germline V gene, CDR1 is MGHRA and CDR2 is YSYEKL. V dropped 1 base and J dropped 11 bases, with 21 bases sitting between them. Here the CDR3 DNA reads TGCGCCAGCAGCCAAGGGCTTCTATCAATTACGAGGGAGTACTTC. This gives the protein CASSQGLLSITREYF.

The chain recombines TRBV9 with TRBJ1-6; D is unclear. Trimming pared 4 bases from V and 4 bases from J, leaving 12 bases between. CDR1 and CDR2 (germline): SGDLS, YYNGEE. The CDR3 loop spans 15 amino acids. Here the CDR3 DNA reads TGTGCCAGCAGCTCCCGGACGGGGTATAATTCACCCCTCCACTTT. Translating it yields CASSSRTGYNSPLHF. The variable domain in full, completed from reference TRBV9 and TRBJ1-6, reads DSGVTQTPKHLITATGQRVTLRCSPRSGDLSVYWYQQSLDQGLQFLIQYYNGEERAKGNILERFSAQQFPDLHSELNLSSLELGDSALYFCASSSRTGYNSPLHFGNGTRLTVT.

The CDR3 loop reads CASSSSPGLVYEQYF. CDR3 DNA: TGTGCCAGCAGCTCATCACCGGGACTAGTCTACGAGCAGTACTTC. The gene calls are TRBV7-2 and TRBJ2-7, with TRBD2 matching over 8 bases. This CDR3 spans 15 amino acids. CDR1 is SGHTA and CDR2 is FQGNSA in the germline V gene. The trim removed 4 bases at V and 3 bases at J, leaving 8 bases unmatched.

The chain couples TRBV6-2 or TRBV6-3 to TRBJ1-1, with a weak D call TRBD1 (5 bases). Trimming stripped 8 bases from V and 5 bases from J, with 27 bases between. The CDR3 consists of 17 residues. Looked up from germline, CDR1 is MNHEY and CDR2 is SVGEGT. The CDR3 spells CASRPLVQGRVRTEAFF. In nucleotides, the CDR3 is TGTGCCAGCCGCCCCCTGGTCCAGGGCCGAGTAAGGACTGAAGCTTTCTTT.